This T cell receptor (beta chain) was found in a study of blood T cell repertoires in COVID-19. In the study overall: The United States, Italy and Spain supplied acute and convalescent COVID-19 samples. T cells, B-cell-depleted T cells, or PBMCs supplied cDNA or gDNA.

Original handling: Reference gene primer amplification yielded estimated nucleated cell counts. Sequencing was performed with immunoSEQ multiplex PCR; in TCRdb, only in-frame clones are kept and a portion is missing. That table supplies the V and J calls and clone size; D and trimming were determined from the DNA. The sample includes approximately 230,000 clones, approximately 86% of them seen just once. Germline assignment: CDR1 SGHRS and CDR2 YFSETQ. After removal of 5 bases from V and 0 bases from J, the junction contained 8 bases not matched to a gene. The CDR3 is made up of 16 amino acids. The sequence was collected from a woman of 80 years or more with active or convalescent COVID-19. V and J are TRBV5-1 and TRBJ1-1; 9 nucleotides match TRBD1. The sample comprised peripheral blood. Here the CDR3 reads CASRPGQGTLNTEAFF. The CDR3 DNA is TGCGCCAGCAGACCCGGACAGGGGACCCTGAACACTGAAGCTTTCTTT.